The sequence of this T cell receptor beta chain was determined in a study of cytomegalovirus exposure and HLA in healthy donors. The PCR contained 60 Vbeta and 13 Jbeta primers. The assay was immunoSEQ multiplex PCR, and TCRdb's table has in-frame clones only and misses some. The data hold some 55,000 clones, with around 83% observed a single time. Germline values: CDR1 SGHAT, CDR2 FQNNGV. The CDR3 has 11 amino acids. This sequence was found in a man aged 35 to 55 in good health and CMV-seronegative. J is TRBJ2-5 and V is TRBV11-2; D remains ambiguous. The DNA matches TRBJ2-7 better at its end, which makes the J call doubtful. Sequencing was done on a sample of PBMCs. CDR3 nucleotide sequence: TGTGCCAGCAGCTTATACTACGAGCAGTACTTC. Its translation is CASSLYYEQYF.